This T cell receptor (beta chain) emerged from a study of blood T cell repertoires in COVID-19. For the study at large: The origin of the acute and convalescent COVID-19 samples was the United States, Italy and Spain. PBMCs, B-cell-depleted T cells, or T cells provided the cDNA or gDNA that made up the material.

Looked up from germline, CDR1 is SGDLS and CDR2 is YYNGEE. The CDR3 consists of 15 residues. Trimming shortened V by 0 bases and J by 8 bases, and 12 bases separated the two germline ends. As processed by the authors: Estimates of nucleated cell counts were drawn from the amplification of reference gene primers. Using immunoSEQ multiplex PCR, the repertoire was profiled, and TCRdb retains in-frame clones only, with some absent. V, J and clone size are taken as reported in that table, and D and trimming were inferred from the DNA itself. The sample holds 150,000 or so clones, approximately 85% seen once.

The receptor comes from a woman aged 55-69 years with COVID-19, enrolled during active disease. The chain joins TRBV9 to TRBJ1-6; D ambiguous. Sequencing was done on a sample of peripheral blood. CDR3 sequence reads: CASSVAWEGYSPLHF. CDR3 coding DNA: TGTGCCAGCAGCGTAGCTTGGGAGGGTTATTCACCCCTCCACTTT.